These T cell receptor beta chains were read from a single sample in a study of blood T cell repertoires in COVID-19. Sequencing was performed with immunoSEQ multiplex PCR; in TCRdb, only in-frame clones are kept and a portion is missing. The data hold around 250,000 clones, with approximately 84% observed a single time. The sample comprised PBMCs or T cells enriched from blood (not recorded which). All receptors derive from a man aged 18 to 29 who had recovered from COVID-19. CDR3s include the opening cysteine and the closing phenylalanine or tryptophan. A D gene is named only where the DNA matches it firmly. Clone size is given for some rows only: seen once, a few or many times, or a class if the clone is expanded.

v_call,clone_size,d_call,j_call,cdr3_aa,cdr3_nt
TRBV4-1,NA,NA,TRBJ2-2,CASSQVPPGFANTGELFF,TGCGCCAGCAGCCAAGTTCCCCCGGGGTTCGCGAACACCGGGGAGCTGTTTTTT
TRBV11-3,NA,TRBD2,TRBJ2-1,CASSFGLADEQFF,TGTGCCAGCAGCTTCGGACTAGCCGATGAGCAGTTCTTC
TRBV5-6,NA,TRBD1,TRBJ1-1,CASRSGQLMSNTEAFF,TGTGCCAGCAGGTCGGGACAGCTAATGTCCAACACTGAAGCTTTCTTT
TRBV24-1,NA,TRBD1,TRBJ1-5,CATSGTEDPGNQPQHF,TGTGCCACCAGCGGGACAGAAGACCCGGGCAATCAGCCCCAGCATTTT
TRBV5-4,NA,TRBD1,TRBJ2-1,CASSLQGSYNEQFF,TGTGCCAGCAGCTTACAGGGGTCCTACAATGAGCAGTTCTTC
TRBV10-3,once,TRBD1,TRBJ1-2,CAIRDRGDGYTF,TGTGCCATCCGGGACAGGGGTGATGGCTACACCTTC
TRBV27,NA,NA,TRBJ1-2,CASSLTGPNYGYTF,TGTGCCAGCAGTTTAACAGGCCCTAACTATGGCTACACCTTC
TRBV5-1,NA,NA,TRBJ2-1,CARQRQVSYNEQFF,TGCGCCAGGCAGCGACAGGTCTCCTACAATGAGCAGTTCTTC
TRBV19,NA,NA,TRBJ1-3,CASSIGGRSSGNTIYF,TGTGCCAGTAGTATAGGAGGCAGAAGCTCTGGAAACACCATATATTTT
TRBV19,NA,NA,TRBJ2-3,CASRGRGSDTQYF,TGTGCCAGTAGAGGGAGGGGGAGCGATACGCAGTATTTT
TRBV3-1/TRBV3-2,NA,NA,TRBJ2-6,CASRPDSSGANVLTF,TGTGCCAGCAGGCCTGACAGCTCTGGGGCCAACGTCCTGACTTTC
TRBV7-2,once,TRBD1,TRBJ2-2,CASSLRGQGAVGELFF,TGTGCCAGCAGCTTAAGGGGACAGGGGGCGGTCGGGGAGCTGTTTTTT
TRBV11-2,NA,NA,TRBJ1-2,CASSSHTNYGYTF,TGTGCCAGCAGCTCCCACACGAACTATGGCTACACCTTC
TRBV5-1,NA,TRBD2,TRBJ2-2,CASSEGLAWGGELFF,TGCGCCAGCAGCGAAGGACTAGCTTGGGGCGGGGAGCTGTTTTTT
TRBV19,few,TRBD1,TRBJ1-1,CASRSQGMNTEAFF,TGTGCCAGTAGGTCACAGGGGATGAACACTGAAGCTTTCTTT
TRBV25-1,NA,TRBD1,TRBJ1-1,CASSVTGPGEAFF,TGTGCCAGCAGTGTGACAGGGCCCGGTGAAGCTTTCTTT
TRBV7-2,NA,NA,TRBJ2-3,CASSLFEGRDADTQYF,TGTGCCAGCAGCTTATTCGAAGGGCGGGACGCAGATACGCAGTATTTT
TRBV5-1,NA,NA,TRBJ1-5,CASSLDSGNQPQHF,TGCGCCAGCAGCTTGGACAGTGGCAATCAGCCCCAGCATTTT
TRBV24-1,once,TRBD2,TRBJ2-1,CATSDGNRLAGNNEQFF,TGTGCCACCAGTGATGGAAATCGACTAGCGGGAAACAATGAGCAGTTCTTC
TRBV15,NA,NA,TRBJ1-2,CATSNREGAGHGYTF,TGTGCCACCAGCAATAGAGAGGGCGCGGGCCATGGCTACACCTTC
TRBV28,few,TRBD1,TRBJ2-7,CASGTGTGGDEQYF,TGTGCCAGCGGGACCGGGACAGGGGGCGACGAGCAGTACTTC
TRBV5-1,NA,TRBD1,TRBJ2-3,CASSLGQGMDTQYF,TGCGCCAGCAGCTTGGGACAGGGGATGGATACGCAGTATTTT
TRBV5-1,NA,TRBD1,TRBJ1-2,CASSLPGGAYGYTF,TGCGCCAGCAGCCTTCCAGGGGGAGCTTATGGCTACACCTTC
TRBV19,NA,NA,TRBJ1-1,CASSATQGLNTEAFF,TGTGCCAGTAGTGCAACACAGGGACTGAACACTGAAGCTTTCTTT
TRBV29-1,few,NA,TRBJ1-1,CSVARDTLNTEAFF,TGCAGCGTTGCCCGGGACACTTTGAACACTGAAGCTTTCTTT
TRBV14,NA,NA,TRBJ2-7,CASSRPRGNPYEQYF,TGTGCCAGCAGCCGGCCCAGGGGAAATCCCTACGAGCAGTACTTC
TRBV7-2,NA,TRBD2,TRBJ2-3,CASSPLRTSGTDTQYF,TGTGCCAGCAGCCCGCTAAGGACTAGCGGCACAGATACGCAGTATTTT
TRBV24-1,NA,NA,TRBJ2-7,CATSDGTLYEQYF,TGTGCCACCAGTGATGGCACCCTCTACGAGCAGTACTTC
TRBV7-2,NA,TRBD1,TRBJ2-5,CASSTDRGRGETQYF,TGTGCCAGCAGCACGGACAGGGGGCGCGGTGAGACCCAGTACTTC
TRBV7-8,NA,TRBD2,TRBJ2-3,CASSHGELAGRTYTQYF,TGTGCCAGCAGCCACGGGGAGCTAGCGGGACGGACGTATACGCAGTATTTT
TRBV9,NA,TRBD1,TRBJ1-1,CASSRGRNTEAFF,TGTGCCAGCAGCAGGGGGCGGAACACTGAAGCTTTCTTT
TRBV27,NA,TRBD1,TRBJ1-2,CASSLLGVDRGLSGYTF,TGTGCCAGCAGTTTATTGGGGGTGGACAGGGGGCTTAGTGGCTACACCTTC
TRBV2,NA,NA,TRBJ2-6,CASKEGPGTGANVLTF,TGTGCCAGCAAAGAAGGGCCAGGGACTGGGGCCAACGTCCTGACTTTC
TRBV19,NA,NA,TRBJ1-5,CASSTTTQGRDQPQHF,TGTGCCAGCTCGACGACCACCCAGGGGAGGGACCAGCCCCAGCATTTT
TRBV7-2,NA,TRBD1,TRBJ1-2,CATTGGDYGYTF,TGTGCCACGACAGGGGGGGACTATGGCTACACCTTC
TRBV6-2/TRBV6-3,NA,TRBD2,TRBJ2-1,CASSYSGAGGPYNEQFF,TGTGCCAGCAGTTACTCGGGAGCGGGAGGGCCCTACAATGAGCAGTTCTTC
TRBV19,NA,NA,TRBJ1-1,CASSGTTNTEAFF,TGTGCCAGTAGCGGGACAACGAACACTGAAGCTTTCTTT
TRBV12-3/TRBV12-4,NA,NA,TRBJ1-4,CASTGQGNEKLFF,TGTGCCAGTACGGGACAAGGTAACGAAAAACTGTTTTTT
TRBV27,NA,TRBD2,TRBJ2-7,CASSLSGGGISYEQYF,TGTGCCAGCAGTTTATCGGGCGGGGGGATCTCCTACGAGCAGTACTTC
TRBV5-6,NA,TRBD2,TRBJ2-3,CASSLRLAGDSDTQYF,TGTGCCAGCAGCCTCCGACTAGCGGGAGACTCAGATACGCAGTATTTT
TRBV2,NA,TRBD1,TRBJ2-5,CASSVGTGFGTQYF,TGTGCCAGCAGTGTGGGGACAGGATTTGGGACCCAGTACTTC
TRBV3-1/TRBV3-2,NA,NA,TRBJ2-5,CASSLPSGLEETQYF,TGTGCCAGCAGCCTCCCCTCGGGGTTAGAGGAGACCCAGTACTTC
TRBV19,NA,NA,TRBJ1-3,CASIENGSGNTIYF,TGTGCCAGTATTGAGAACGGCTCTGGAAACACCATATATTTT
TRBV6-5,NA,NA,TRBJ2-1,CASSYALGASYNEQFF,TGTGCCAGCAGTTACGCTTTAGGGGCCTCCTACAATGAGCAGTTCTTC
TRBV19,NA,NA,TRBJ1-4,CASSTVATNEKLFF,TGTGCCAGTAGTACCGTAGCAACTAATGAAAAACTGTTTTTT
TRBV30,NA,NA,TRBJ2-6,CAWSVSGSGTGANVLTF,TGTGCCTGGAGCGTTTCCGGATCCGGGACTGGGGCCAACGTCCTGACTTTC